A selection of T cell receptor beta chains follows, all from one sample in a study of T cells after yellow fever vaccination. TCRdb recomputed calls from the 5' RACE reads with MiXCR, one row per CDR3 protein. The top ten hold roughly a quarter of the sample, which has roughly 340,000 distinct CDR3 sequences, approximately 4.2% seen once. The sample here was PBMCs, taken 5 days after the yellow fever booster vaccination. These receptors all come from a man in his late teens or twenties who received the YFV17D yellow fever vaccine. Both conserved end residues are part of each CDR3. Fields, in order: D gene, V gene, clone size, J gene, CDR3 DNA, CDR3 protein. D genes are given only for firm matches. Some rows have no size entry. The others give once, few or many, or a class for an expanded clone.

d_call: NA; v_call: TRBV7-8; clone_size: NA; j_call: TRBJ1-2; cdr3_nt: TGTGCCAGCAGCTCCACAGCCCCGGGGTTTGGTGGCTACACCTTC; cdr3_aa: CASSSTAPGFGGYTF
d_call: TRBD2; v_call: TRBV6-5; clone_size: NA; j_call: TRBJ2-3; cdr3_nt: TGTGCCAGCAGGACTAGCGGGTACACAGATACGCAGTATTTT; cdr3_aa: CASRTSGYTDTQYF
d_call: TRBD1; v_call: TRBV7-2; clone_size: many; j_call: TRBJ2-7; cdr3_nt: TGTGCCAGCAGCTTAGTGCGAGGGGGACAGTTCTACGAGCAGTACTTC; cdr3_aa: CASSLVRGGQFYEQYF
d_call: NA; v_call: TRBV11-3; clone_size: NA; j_call: TRBJ2-1; cdr3_nt: TGTGCCAGCAGCCGTGCGGCCCTAGCAGATTGGAATGAGCAGTTCTTC; cdr3_aa: CASSRAALADWNEQFF
d_call: NA; v_call: TRBV6-6; clone_size: many; j_call: TRBJ1-4; cdr3_nt: TGTGCCAGCAGCCCCGCTCGACGGGTTAATGAAAAACTGTTTTTT; cdr3_aa: CASSPARRVNEKLFF
d_call: TRBD2; v_call: TRBV25-1; clone_size: NA; j_call: TRBJ2-1; cdr3_nt: TGTGCCAGCAGTGAATCCACTAGCGGGGAGATCAATGAGCAGTTCTTC; cdr3_aa: CASSESTSGEINEQFF
d_call: TRBD1; v_call: TRBV6-6; clone_size: few; j_call: TRBJ1-6; cdr3_nt: TGTGCCAGCAGTGCGGGGACAGGCCTGGGGCCCCTCCACTTT; cdr3_aa: CASSAGTGLGPLHF
d_call: NA; v_call: TRBV7-9; clone_size: NA; j_call: TRBJ2-5; cdr3_nt: TGTGCCAGCAGTCCCAAAATCGGGGGGACACGGGGCGAGACCCAGTACTTC; cdr3_aa: CASSPKIGGTRGETQYF
d_call: NA; v_call: TRBV5-1; clone_size: few; j_call: TRBJ2-5; cdr3_nt: TGCGCCAGCAGCTGGGGGGACAGAGATAAAGAGACCCAGTACTTC; cdr3_aa: CASSWGDRDKETQYF
d_call: NA; v_call: TRBV5-1; clone_size: many; j_call: TRBJ1-1; cdr3_nt: TGCGCCAGCAGCTTCTGGGGCTTGAACACTGAAGCTTTCTTT; cdr3_aa: CASSFWGLNTEAFF
d_call: NA; v_call: TRBV7-6; clone_size: many; j_call: TRBJ1-1; cdr3_nt: TGTGCCAGCAGCCTTTCGGGAGCCACGAGGAACACTGAAGCTTTCTTT; cdr3_aa: CASSLSGATRNTEAFF
d_call: NA; v_call: TRBV5-1; clone_size: NA; j_call: TRBJ2-7; cdr3_nt: TGCGCCAGCAGCTTGGGGTACGGCTCCGGCTACGAGCAGTACTTC; cdr3_aa: CASSLGYGSGYEQYF
d_call: NA; v_call: TRBV15; clone_size: many; j_call: TRBJ2-2; cdr3_nt: TGTGCCACCTCAGGGGAGTGGACCGGGGAGCTGTTTTTT; cdr3_aa: CATSGEWTGELFF
d_call: NA; v_call: TRBV6-5; clone_size: few; j_call: TRBJ1-2; cdr3_nt: TGTGCCAGCAGTCCCGGGCCCGAGGCGGGCTACACCTTC; cdr3_aa: CASSPGPEAGYTF
d_call: NA; v_call: TRBV6-5; clone_size: NA; j_call: TRBJ1-6; cdr3_nt: TGTGCCAGCAGTACCGATCGACAGGCTACTTTTAATTCACCCCTCCACTTT; cdr3_aa: CASSTDRQATFNSPLHF
d_call: NA; v_call: TRBV7-9; clone_size: many; j_call: TRBJ2-4; cdr3_nt: TGTGCCAGCAACTCCCAGGCAGATTTAGCCAAAAACATTCAGTACTTC; cdr3_aa: CASNSQADLAKNIQYF
d_call: NA; v_call: TRBV15; clone_size: many; j_call: TRBJ2-3; cdr3_nt: TGTGCCACCAGCAGACACCGAGCGACAGATACGCAGTATTTT; cdr3_aa: CATSRHRATDTQYF
d_call: NA; v_call: TRBV5-6; clone_size: NA; j_call: TRBJ2-2; cdr3_nt: TGTGCCAGCAGCTTGACAGGGGGGGAGCCCGGGGAGCTGTTTTTT; cdr3_aa: CASSLTGGEPGELFF
d_call: NA; v_call: TRBV3-2; clone_size: few; j_call: TRBJ1-1; cdr3_nt: TGTGCCAGCAGCCACCTCCGGGACAGTATCCCCCTATCGTTTGGTTTCTTT; cdr3_aa: CASSHLRDSIPLSFGFF
d_call: NA; v_call: TRBV5-4; clone_size: many; j_call: TRBJ1-2; cdr3_nt: TGTGCCAGCAGACCCCCGGCCTCGGTATATGGCTACACCTTC; cdr3_aa: CASRPPASVYGYTF
d_call: NA; v_call: TRBV4-1; clone_size: NA; j_call: TRBJ1-5; cdr3_nt: TGCGCCAGCAGCCTGCGGGAAGGGGCCAACAATCAGCCCCAGCATTTT; cdr3_aa: CASSLREGANNQPQHF
d_call: TRBD1; v_call: TRBV7-9; clone_size: few; j_call: TRBJ1-5; cdr3_nt: TGTGCCAGCAGCGACGGGACAGGGGTTCAGCCCCAGCATTTT; cdr3_aa: CASSDGTGVQPQHF
d_call: NA; v_call: TRBV12-3/TRBV12-4; clone_size: NA; j_call: TRBJ1-3; cdr3_nt: TGTGCCAGCATAGAGGGGTTTGGAAACACCATATATTTT; cdr3_aa: CASIEGFGNTIYF
d_call: NA; v_call: TRBV12-3/TRBV12-4; clone_size: many; j_call: TRBJ2-5; cdr3_nt: TGTGCCAGCAGCCCCGGTTTGGGGGGCGGACAAGAGACCCAGTACTTC; cdr3_aa: CASSPGLGGGQETQYF
d_call: NA; v_call: TRBV12-3/TRBV12-4; clone_size: few; j_call: TRBJ1-5; cdr3_nt: TGTGCCAGCAGCTTAACCTCCGGGGCTGGGAATCAGCCCCAGCATTTT; cdr3_aa: CASSLTSGAGNQPQHF
d_call: NA; v_call: TRBV12-3/TRBV12-4; clone_size: NA; j_call: TRBJ2-6; cdr3_nt: TGTGCCAGCACCCCAAACAGGGGGGGTTTGATCTCTGGGGCCAACGTCCTGACTTTC; cdr3_aa: CASTPNRGGLISGANVLTF
d_call: NA; v_call: TRBV4-3; clone_size: few; j_call: TRBJ1-2; cdr3_nt: TGCGCCAGCAGCCAAGATCGACCCACTTATGGCTACACCTTC; cdr3_aa: CASSQDRPTYGYTF
d_call: TRBD2; v_call: TRBV7-2; clone_size: NA; j_call: TRBJ2-5; cdr3_nt: TGTGCCAGCAGCTTACAACTAGCGGGAGGAGAGACCCAGTACTTC; cdr3_aa: CASSLQLAGGETQYF
d_call: TRBD1; v_call: TRBV20-1; clone_size: many; j_call: TRBJ1-1; cdr3_nt: TGCAGTGCTCAAGCCAGGGGGCGAGCTTTCTTT; cdr3_aa: CSAQARGRAFF
d_call: NA; v_call: TRBV10-3; clone_size: few; j_call: TRBJ2-5; cdr3_nt: TGTGCCATCAGTGAGTCGGCCACGAGCATTCGGGAGACCCAGTACTTC; cdr3_aa: CAISESATSIRETQYF
d_call: TRBD1; v_call: TRBV2; clone_size: few; j_call: TRBJ1-3; cdr3_nt: TGTGCCAGCCGACTCCAGGGGGGCGACACCATATATTTT; cdr3_aa: CASRLQGGDTIYF
d_call: TRBD1; v_call: TRBV7-9; clone_size: few; j_call: TRBJ2-2; cdr3_nt: TGTGCCAGCAGCCGGTTCCTCCTCCGGGACAGGCTGAACACCGGGGAGCTGTTTTTT; cdr3_aa: CASSRFLLRDRLNTGELFF
d_call: NA; v_call: TRBV7-3; clone_size: NA; j_call: TRBJ1-2; cdr3_nt: TGTGCCAGCAGCCCCGGGCCGATGGAACCCTATGGCTACACCTTC; cdr3_aa: CASSPGPMEPYGYTF
d_call: TRBD1; v_call: TRBV6-5; clone_size: NA; j_call: TRBJ2-6; cdr3_nt: TGTGCCAGCAGTATTGGACAGGGGGCTGGGGCCAACGTCCTGACTTTC; cdr3_aa: CASSIGQGAGANVLTF
d_call: NA; v_call: TRBV7-2; clone_size: many; j_call: TRBJ2-3; cdr3_nt: TGTGCCAGCAGCTTAAATGCGGCGGGGGCTGGAGATACGCAGTATTTT; cdr3_aa: CASSLNAAGAGDTQYF
d_call: NA; v_call: TRBV6-5; clone_size: many; j_call: TRBJ1-1; cdr3_nt: TGTGCCAGCAGTTACGCGGGGGGGGCTGAAGCTTTCTTT; cdr3_aa: CASSYAGGAEAFF